The rows below give T cell receptor beta chains drawn from one sample of a study of blood T cells in healthy people across ages. TCRdb fed the 5' RACE reads into MiXCR, producing one record per CDR3 protein. In the table there are hundreds of thousands of distinct CDR3 sequences, approximately 43% of which are singletons. The sequencing sample was made of blood. These receptors were taken from a woman aged 55-69 years in good health. The CDR3 runs from the conserved cysteine through the conserved F or W. Each record gives: V gene, D gene, clone size, CDR3 length, J gene, CDR3 protein, CDR3 DNA. D genes are given only for firm matches. The size field is filled for only some rows; it gives once, few, many or a size class.

v_gene: TRBV11-2; d_gene: -; abundance: -; len: 13; j_gene: TRBJ1-2; CDR3aa: CASSLSGRSGYTF; CDR3nt: TGTGCCAGCAGCTTATCGGGGAGAAGTGGCTACACCTTC
v_gene: TRBV5-1; d_gene: -; abundance: -; len: 15; j_gene: TRBJ2-1; CDR3aa: CASHSMGYSYNEQFF; CDR3nt: TGCGCCAGCCACTCCATGGGGTACTCCTACAATGAGCAGTTCTTC
v_gene: TRBV3-1; d_gene: -; abundance: once; len: 15; j_gene: TRBJ1-1; CDR3aa: CASSPQGSLATEAFF; CDR3nt: TGTGCCAGCAGCCCACAGGGCTCGTTAGCGACTGAAGCTTTCTTT
v_gene: TRBV20-1; d_gene: -; abundance: few; len: 15; j_gene: TRBJ2-7; CDR3aa: CSASHSGIINYEQYF; CDR3nt: TGCAGTGCCAGCCACTCCGGGATCATCAATTACGAGCAGTACTTC
v_gene: TRBV21-1; d_gene: -; abundance: -; len: 13; j_gene: TRBJ2-1; CDR3aa: CASSKGALGEQFF; CDR3nt: TGTGCCAGCAGCAAAGGAGCCCTAGGGGAGCAGTTCTTC
v_gene: TRBV13; d_gene: -; abundance: -; len: 14; j_gene: TRBJ1-1; CDR3aa: CAGSLEPRNTEAFF; CDR3nt: TGTGCCGGCAGCTTAGAACCGCGGAACACTGAAGCTTTCTTT
v_gene: TRBV9; d_gene: TRBD2; abundance: -; len: 15; j_gene: TRBJ2-7; CDR3aa: CASSVGTSGRNEQYF; CDR3nt: TGTGCCAGCAGCGTCGGGACTAGCGGGAGGAATGAGCAGTACTTC
v_gene: TRBV11-2; d_gene: -; abundance: -; len: 13; j_gene: TRBJ1-1; CDR3aa: CASLDSMNTEAFF; CDR3nt: TGTGCCAGCCTAGATAGCATGAACACTGAAGCTTTCTTT
v_gene: TRBV5-1; d_gene: TRBD2; abundance: many; len: 15; j_gene: TRBJ2-7; CDR3aa: CASRIAGGPSYEQYF; CDR3nt: TGCGCCAGCAGAATCGCGGGGGGGCCTTCCTACGAGCAGTACTTC
v_gene: TRBV7-4; d_gene: -; abundance: -; len: 14; j_gene: TRBJ2-1; CDR3aa: CASSHWGVDNEQFF; CDR3nt: TGTGCCAGCAGTCATTGGGGGGTCGACAATGAGCAGTTCTTC
v_gene: TRBV7-6; d_gene: -; abundance: -; len: 15; j_gene: TRBJ1-6; CDR3aa: CASSLENTRNSPLHF; CDR3nt: TGTGCCAGCAGCTTAGAAAATACTCGTAATTCACCCCTCCACTTT
v_gene: TRBV12-3/TRBV12-4; d_gene: -; abundance: few; len: 13; j_gene: TRBJ2-3; CDR3aa: CASSSRTTDTQYF; CDR3nt: TGTGCCAGCAGTTCGCGGACAACGGATACGCAGTATTTT
v_gene: TRBV3-1; d_gene: -; abundance: -; len: 15; j_gene: TRBJ1-2; CDR3aa: CASSQDGTSSYGYTF; CDR3nt: TGTGCCAGCAGCCAAGATGGGACCTCGTCCTATGGCTACACCTTC
v_gene: TRBV6-5; d_gene: -; abundance: -; len: 15; j_gene: TRBJ2-7; CDR3aa: CASSYSLGLPYEQYF; CDR3nt: TGTGCCAGCAGTTACTCCTTGGGACTCCCTTACGAGCAGTACTTC
v_gene: TRBV29-1; d_gene: -; abundance: -; len: 12; j_gene: TRBJ1-5; CDR3aa: CSVETPGQPQHF; CDR3nt: TGCAGCGTTGAAACCCCGGGGCAGCCCCAGCATTTT